One and the same sample provided the 22 T cell receptor beta chains below, sequenced in a study of graft-versus-host responses after intestinal transplantation. Antigen specificity for these receptors is unknown. Sequenced by immunoSEQ multiplex PCR; TCRdb stores in-frame clones only, minus some. This table holds 75,000 to 100,000 clones, over 80% found once. The input for sequencing was unstimulated CD8+ T cells sorted from spleen or lymph node cells, taken before intestinal transplant. The source of these receptors is a human donor who received an intestinal transplant.

This chain uses TRBV5-8 with TRBJ1-6; 8 bases line up with TRBD1. The V segment lost 3 bases and the J segment 8 bases; nucleotides outside the gene matches: 4. This CDR3 comprises 14 residues. Germline CDR1 and CDR2: SGHTS and YDEGEE. The CDR3 bases are TGTGCCAGCAGCTACGACAGGGGAGATTCACCCCTCCACTTT. Translation gives CASSYDRGDSPLHF. Complete variable domain (other parts from reference TRBV5-8 and TRBJ1-6): EAGVTQSPTHLIKTRGQQATLRCSPISGHTSVYWYQQALGLGLQFLLWYDEGEERNRGNFPPRFSGRQFPNYSSELNVNALELEDSALYLCASSYDRGDSPLHFGNGTRLTVT.

The V and J genes are TRBV30 and TRBJ1-1; D is perhaps TRBD1 (6 bases). The V end was cut by 4 bases, the J end by 0 bases, with 12 bases between. Germline lookup yields CDR1 GTSNPN and CDR2 SVGIG (reference sequence). This CDR3 has 14 residues. CDR3 coding DNA: TGTGCCTGGACCCGGGGACAAATGAACACTGAAGCTTTCTTT. Protein: CAWTRGQMNTEAFF.

The chain combines TRBV6-4 with TRBJ1-1, with D possibly being TRBD1 (6 bases). V lost 2 bases and J lost 4, with 14 bases in between. The CDR3 totals 15 residues. Germline loops: CDR1 MRHNA, CDR2 SNTAGT. CDR3 nucleotide sequence: TGTGCCAGCAGTGACGGGCCAGGGGTGGGCACTGAAGCTTTCTTT. This codes for CASSDGPGVGTEAFF.

The V call is TRBV7-9, the J call TRBJ1-2; the match to TRBD1 covers 8 bases. Germline CDR1 and CDR2: SEHNR and FQNEAQ (reference sequence). The CDR3 runs to 16 residues. Trimming took 4 bases from V and 4 from J; bases not matched to a gene: 11. CDR3 loop: CASSSSTGEWSYGYTF. The CDR3 region has the DNA TGTGCCAGCAGCTCATCGACAGGGGAATGGAGCTATGGCTACACCTTC.

This chain links TRBV5-6 with TRBJ1-5; no definite D call. In germline, CDR1 is SGHDT, CDR2 YYEEEE. The V end was cut by 5 bases, the J end by 8 bases, with 11 bases between. This CDR3 spans 12 amino acids. Written as DNA, the CDR3 is TGTGCCAGCAGTGGCAGTGGAGAGCCCCAGCATTTT. It is translated as CASSGSGEPQHF.

J is TRBJ2-7 and V is TRBV4-1; TRBD2 matches at 7 bases. The CDR3 extends over 16 amino acids. Germline V lookup: CDR1 MGHRA, CDR2 YSYEKL. Germline trimming cut 1 base from V and 1 base from J; bases unmatched to any gene: 7. CDR3 loop: CASSQGLAVVSYEQYF. DNA of the CDR3: TGCGCCAGCAGCCAAGGCCTAGCGGTTGTATCCTACGAGCAGTACTTC.

The CDR3 nucleotides read TGTGCCTGGAGTGTACTAACGGCTAGCTCCTACAATGAGCAGTTCTTC. Its translation: CAWSVLTASSYNEQFF. The chain has TRBV30 and TRBJ2-1; D uncertain. The V end lost 0 bases, the J end lost 0 bases, and 12 bases lay between the germline ends. The CDR3 runs to 16 residues. Germline V CDR1 and CDR2: GTSNPN, SVGIG (reference sequence). Complete variable domain (other parts from reference TRBV30 and TRBJ2-1): SQTIHQWPATLVQPVGSPLSLECTVEGTSNPNLYWYRQAAGRGLQLLFYSVGIGQISSEVPQNLSASRPQDRQFILSSKKLLLSDSGFYLCAWSVLTASSYNEQFFGPGTRLTVL.

The chain has TRBV12-1 and TRBJ2-6; TRBD1, the table's D call, lacks a check against the DNA. TRBV12-1 is assigned pseudogene status. This CDR3 contains 18 residues. CDR3 residues: CASSRAYIGQSRANVLTF. As DNA, the CDR3 is TGTGCCAGCAGCAGGGCATATATAGGACAAAGTCGGGCCAACGTCCTGACTTTC.

The chain carries TRBV4-1 and TRBJ1-3; maybe TRBD1 (5 bases). Trimming cost V 1 base and J 0 bases, with 13 bases left between them. The germline V gene has CDR1 MGHRA and CDR2 YSYEKL. The length of the CDR3 is 17 residues. The CDR3 region is CASSQGTSDNSGNTIYF. The CDR3 coding sequence is TGCGCCAGCAGCCAAGGGACATCGGACAACTCTGGAAACACCATATATTTT.

V is TRBV19 and J is TRBJ1-5, with D possibly TRBD1 on 6 matching bases. CDR3 length: 14 residues. V lost 3 bases and J 3 bases, leaving 9 bases between the germline ends. Germline CDR1 and CDR2: LNHDA and SQIVND (reference sequence). The CDR3 reads CASSIRDTNQPQHF. DNA of the CDR3: TGTGCCAGTAGTATCAGGGACACCAATCAGCCCCAGCATTTT.

The chain links TRBV28 to TRBJ2-1, with D possibly TRBD2 on 7 matching bases. This CDR3 region has 15 residues. Trimming removed 7 bases at V and 7 bases at J, with 20 bases between. In germline, CDR1 is MDHEN, CDR2 SYDVKM. The CDR3 bases are TGTGCCAGCACGCTTAGGGGGGCGGGAGTGAATGAGCAGTTCTTC. Translated: CASTLRGAGVNEQFF.

V is TRBV5-8 and J is TRBJ1-1; the match to TRBD1 covers 9 bases. The CDR3 covers 15 residues. J gave up 1 base and V 3 bases, and 4 bases lay outside the gene matches. CDR1 and CDR2 from the germline V gene are SGHTS and YDEGEE. CDR3 amino acids: CASSSTGGWNTEAFF. The CDR3 DNA sequence: TGTGCCAGCAGCTCCACAGGGGGCTGGAACACTGAAGCTTTCTTT.

The chain carries TRBV27 and TRBJ2-1; perhaps TRBD2 as D (5 bases). This CDR3 has 13 residues. Germline CDR1 is MNHEY and CDR2 is SMNVEV (reference sequence). The germline V and J ends were trimmed by 3 bases and 6 bases, with 9 bases remaining between them. The CDR3 here is CASSLDSANEQFF. The CDR3 DNA reads TGTGCCAGCAGTTTGGACTCCGCCAATGAGCAGTTCTTC.

The rearrangement joins TRBV19 to TRBJ2-7, with 11 nucleotides matching TRBD2. CDR3 length equals 15 residues. V was clipped by 3 bases and J by 4 bases; unmatched bases: 5. Germline V gene data show CDR1 as LNHDA and CDR2 as SQIVND (reference sequence). CDR3 nucleotides: TGTGCCAGTAGTATTGGGACTAGCGGCCTATACGAGCAGTACTTC. Its protein is CASSIGTSGLYEQYF.

The chain has TRBV25-1 and TRBJ1-1; D is undetermined. The CDR3 loop spans 13 amino acids. Trimming pared 7 bases from V and 1 base from J, leaving 10 bases between. The V gene's germline CDR1 is MGHDK and CDR2 SYGVNS. CDR3 coding DNA: TGTGCCAGCACACGGGGTGGGAACACTGAAGCTTTCTTT. As protein: CASTRGGNTEAFF.

V usage is TRBV4-1 and J usage is TRBJ2-1; TRBD1 matches at 7 bases. After removal of 0 bases from V and 3 bases from J, the junction contained 2 bases not matched to a gene. Looked up from germline, CDR1 is MGHRA and CDR2 is YSYEKL. The CDR3 has 15 amino acids. The CDR3, as DNA: TGCGCCAGCAGCCAAGATCCAGGGGGCTACAATGAGCAGTTCTTC. Translated, it gives CASSQDPGGYNEQFF.

The chain has TRBV19 and TRBJ1-5; tentative D call: TRBD1 (5 bases). The germline CDR1 and CDR2 sequences are LNHDA and SQIVND (reference sequence). This CDR3 comprises 12 residues. Trimming pared 7 bases from V and 7 bases from J, leaving 11 bases between. CDR3 region: CASNQGSQPQHF. The CDR3 DNA follows: TGTGCCAGTAACCAGGGTTCCCAGCCCCAGCATTTT.

The chain links TRBV28 to TRBJ2-7; D remains unclear. Germline CDR1 reads MDHEN; CDR2 reads SYDVKM. V lost 3 bases and J lost 3, with 3 bases in between. The CDR3 is 11 amino acids. CDR3 in amino acids: CASSFGYEQYF. The CDR3 DNA is TGTGCCAGCAGTTTCGGCTACGAGCAGTACTTC.

The chain carries TRBV5-6 and TRBJ2-1; 11 bases are shared with TRBD1. V was clipped by 4 bases and J by 0 bases; unmatched bases: 3. Germline V gene data show CDR1 as SGHDT and CDR2 as YYEEEE. CDR3 size: 16 residues. The CDR3 loop is CASSTGTGGSYNEQFF. The CDR3 DNA reads TGTGCCAGCAGCACCGGGACAGGGGGCTCCTACAATGAGCAGTTCTTC.

The chain joins TRBV2 to TRBJ2-7; 14 bases map to TRBD2. Germline V CDR1 and CDR2: SNHLY, FYNNEI. V lost 7 bases to trimming and J lost 3 bases; unmatched junction nucleotides: 11. The CDR3 length is 17 residues. CDR3 nucleotide sequence: TGTGCCAGCATCACGCCCTCGGGACTAGCGGGGGTCTACGAGCAGTACTTC. The encoded protein is CASITPSGLAGVYEQYF.

The chain has TRBV27 and TRBJ2-7, with TRBD1 matching over 9 bases. CDR3 length: 14 residues. The trim removed 5 bases at V and 4 bases at J, leaving 6 bases unmatched. Germline V CDR1 and CDR2: MNHEY, SMNVEV (reference sequence). For the CDR3, the DNA is TGTGCCAGCAGTCCAACAGGGGGCGGGTACGAGCAGTACTTC. This sequence encodes CASSPTGGGYEQYF.

The chain joins TRBV4-1 to TRBJ1-2; D gene ambiguous. Germline V gives CDR1 MGHRA, CDR2 YSYEKL. The CDR3 extends over 15 amino acids. V was cut by 3 bases and J by 0 bases, with 11 bases left in between. CDR3 DNA sequence: TGCGCCAGCAGCCATAGTAGAGGGTCTAACTATGGCTACACCTTC. This gives the protein CASSHSRGSNYGYTF.